This TCR beta chain emerged from a study of T cell responses to AZD1222 COVID-19 vaccine. Sequencing used immunoSEQ multiplex PCR; TCRdb keeps in-frame clones, though not all of them. The data contain some 140,000 clones, over 90% of them seen just once; the ten biggest clones take up 5% to 6.5%. CDR3 length equals 15 residues. The germline CDR1 and CDR2 sequences are SGHNT and YYREEE (reference sequence). Trimming removed 4 bases from V and 8 bases from J; junction bases left unmatched: 7. The sample in question was peripheral blood, obtained on day 0 of AZD1222 vaccination. This sequence was found in an adult in good health. This chain joins TRBV5-4 and TRBJ2-1; 12 bases agree with TRBD2. The CDR3 is CASSGSSGREYEQFF. The CDR3 coding sequence is TGTGCCAGCAGCGGCTCTAGCGGGAGGGAGTATGAGCAGTTCTTC.